The T cell receptor beta chain described here comes from a study of blood T cell repertoires in COVID-19. Study background: Sites across the United States, Italy and Spain contributed samples from acute and convalescent COVID-19. In each case, the material was cDNA or gDNA derived from T cells, B-cell-depleted T cells, or PBMCs.

Libraries were prepared by immunoSEQ multiplex PCR; TCRdb keeps only in-frame clonotypes and omits some of them. The table includes approximately 270,000 clones, approximately 90% detected once. Living in about 25 US areas, the participants were between about 18 and 90 years of age. Assignment of participants to cohorts was predicated upon participant-reported clinical history. CDR3 length: 16 residues. V trimming: 0 bases; J trimming: 3 bases; junction bases outside the gene matches: 6. Per the germline V gene, CDR1 is MNHEY and CDR2 is SMNVEV (reference sequence). This TCR came from a middle-aged man who had been exposed to COVID-19. The source material was PBMCs or T cells enriched from blood (not recorded which). V gene TRBV27 combines with J gene TRBJ2-7; 9 bases are a match to TRBD1. The CDR3 sequence: CASSLSAGTGYYEQYF. CDR3 bases: TGTGCCAGCAGTTTATCTGCCGGGACAGGGTACTACGAGCAGTACTTC.